This is a list of T cell receptor beta chains from one sample in a study of cytomegalovirus exposure and HLA in healthy donors. The assay was immunoSEQ multiplex PCR, and TCRdb's table has in-frame clones only and misses some. The sample contains roughly 200,000 clones, approximately 78% of which appear only once. The sample comprised PBMCs. Receptor source: a man aged 25-40 years in good health and CMV-seronegative. Both conserved end residues are part of each CDR3. The D gene is left open where the match is weak. The listing skips clone size in some rows; elsewhere it reads once, few, many or a size class.

>TRBD2|TRBV6-5|TRBJ2-5|NA
TGTGCCAGCAGTTACTCTAAGCGGGGGGGGTTAGAGACCCAGTACTTC
CASSYSKRGGLETQYF
>NA|TRBV6-5|TRBJ2-7|NA
TGTGCCAGCAAGATTAACAGGGTCCCCACCTACGAGCAGTACTTC
CASKINRVPTYEQYF
>NA|TRBV5-1|TRBJ2-3|NA
TGCGCCAGCAGTTACTTAATGACAGGCACAGATACGCAGTATTTT
CASSYLMTGTDTQYF
>TRBD1|TRBV10-3|TRBJ1-2|NA
TGTGCCATCAGTGCGGACAGGGCCTCTGGCTACACCTTC
CAISADRASGYTF
>NA|TRBV7-9|TRBJ1-1|NA
TGTGCCAGCCTAGTCGGGACACAAGGGGACACTGAAGCTTTCTTT
CASLVGTQGDTEAFF
>NA|TRBV7-9|TRBJ2-7|few
TGTTCCAGCAGCCTGAGGGACGAGCAGTACTTC
CSSSLRDEQYF
>TRBD1|TRBV27|TRBJ2-2|NA
TGTGCCAGCAGTCCATATATTCAGGGGGCTCGAACCGGGGAGCTGTTTTTT
CASSPYIQGARTGELFF
>TRBD1|TRBV4-3|TRBJ1-5|few
TGCGCCAGCAGCCGCCAATTAACAGGGGGTCAGCCCCAGCATTTT
CASSRQLTGGQPQHF
>NA|TRBV28|TRBJ1-4|NA
TGTGCCAGCCCGTCCCTCGGGACGGAGGGAAAGAAACTGTTTTTT
CASPSLGTEGKKLFF
>TRBD1|TRBV6-1|TRBJ1-1|few
TGTGCCAGCATGGACAGGGGGGGGACTGAAGCTTTCTTT
CASMDRGGTEAFF
>NA|TRBV4-3|TRBJ2-6|NA
TGCGCCAGCAGCCAAGGCCTGGGGGCCGGGGCCAGCGTCCTGACTTTC
CASSQGLGAGASVLTF
>NA|TRBV7-3|TRBJ2-3|NA
TGTGCCAGCAGCTTAGCCGGACTCGCCACAGATACGCAGTATTTT
CASSLAGLATDTQYF
>TRBD1|TRBV28|TRBJ2-7|once
TGTGCCAGCAGTCCCTACCGCAGGGGGACAGGGGGTCACGAGCAGTACTTC
CASSPYRRGTGGHEQYF
>TRBD2|TRBV28|TRBJ2-5|NA
TGTGCCAGAGGAGTCTTAGCGGGTCCGGAAGGCCAAGAGACCCAGTACTTC
CARGVLAGPEGQETQYF
>NA|TRBV7-2|TRBJ2-2|NA
TGTGCCAGCAGCTTTTCCGGGACAACGCACACCGGGGAGCTGTTTTTT
CASSFSGTTHTGELFF
>NA|TRBV7-3|TRBJ2-7|NA
TGTGCCAGCAGCTTAACGCCAGTGATCACCTACGAGCAGTACTTC
CASSLTPVITYEQYF
>NA|TRBV6-1|TRBJ1-2|NA
TGTGCCAGCACTCCTGGGCGGGACTATGGCTACACCTTC
CASTPGRDYGYTF
>NA|TRBV5-1|TRBJ1-2|once
TGCGCCAGCAGCCAGTTCGCTGGCAGGCTCTTGGACTATGGCTACACCTTC
CASSQFAGRLLDYGYTF
>NA|TRBV7-3|TRBJ2-3|NA
TGTGCCAGCAGCTTACCCTACTACGGAGGTGGGTGTGCAGATACGCAGTATTTT
CASSLPYYGGGCADTQYF
>TRBD1|TRBV7-6|TRBJ2-3|NA
TGTGCCAGCAGCCCGGACAGGGTAGATACGCAGTATTTT
CASSPDRVDTQYF
>NA|TRBV4-2|TRBJ2-7|NA
TGTGCCAGCAGCCAAGATCCCGGCAGGGTCCCTATTTCGGCGGAGCAGTACTTC
CASSQDPGRVPISAEQYF
>NA|TRBV27|TRBJ2-1|once
TGTGCCAGCAGTTCATCGGGGCAGGCCAGCTCCTACAATGAGCAGTTCTTC
CASSSSGQASSYNEQFF
>NA|TRBV18|TRBJ2-7|NA
TGTGCCAGCTCCCCCAGGGACATCCCGGGCTACGAGCAGTACTTC
CASSPRDIPGYEQYF
>NA|TRBV19|TRBJ1-4|NA
TGTGCCAGTACTCAACCGGGGAATGAAAAACTGTTTTTT
CASTQPGNEKLFF
>TRBD2|TRBV5-1|TRBJ2-3|NA
TGCGCCAGCAAACTAGCGGGGGGACTTGTAGATACGCAGTATTTT
CASKLAGGLVDTQYF
>TRBD2|TRBV2|TRBJ2-2|NA
TGTGCCACCCGGACTAGCGCGAACACCGGGGAGCTGTTTTTT
CATRTSANTGELFF
>NA|TRBV5-5|TRBJ2-5|NA
TGTGCCAGCAGCTGGAGCTTGGGGGCCCTAGAAGAGACCCAGTACTTC
CASSWSLGALEETQYF
>NA|TRBV5-1|TRBJ1-2|once
TGCGCCAGCAGCTTGGGACAGCCACTCCAAGGGTTTGGCTACACCTTC
CASSLGQPLQGFGYTF
>NA|TRBV28|TRBJ2-7|NA
TGTGCCAGCAGAGGCGGACTTGGCAGGAGCTCCTACGAGCAGTACTTC
CASRGGLGRSSYEQYF
>TRBD2|TRBV6-1|TRBJ2-3|NA
TGTGCCACCCTACTAGCGGGGGGGGGAGATACGCAGTATTTT
CATLLAGGGDTQYF
>NA|TRBV25-1|TRBJ1-3|few
TGTGCCAGCAGTCTAACGGGGACTGGAAACACCATATATTTT
CASSLTGTGNTIYF
>NA|TRBV28|TRBJ2-1|NA
TGTGCCAGCAGTTTGTCCGGAGCCTACAATGAGCAGTTCTTC
CASSLSGAYNEQFF
>TRBD2|TRBV2|TRBJ2-1|NA
TGTGCCAGCGAAGCCCCCGGGACTAGCGACAATGAGCAGTTCTTC
CASEAPGTSDNEQFF